This TCR beta chain emerged from a study of blood T cell repertoires in COVID-19 (dated by TCRdb to the early 2020s). Context from the whole study: Collaborator samples came from the United States, Italy and Spain and covered acute and convalescent phases of COVID-19. The material from the prospective study consisted of cDNA or gDNA derived from T cells, B-cell-depleted T cells, or PBMCs. The dataset comprised deeply sampled blood TCRbeta repertoires from subjects exposed to, actively infected with, or recovered from COVID-19. The repertoires were released in a freely available public database meant as a resource for research on the immune response to SARS-CoV-2. The samples were drawn from the first 160 participants of the ongoing ImmuneRACE study and from 1,254 subjects provided by 6 global collaborators. A de-identified subject ID, COVID-19 status, age in years and sex were almost always included in the sample metadata. Where available, HLA class I and class II types were obtained from metadata supplied by the sample provider rather than from assay-based typing.

General study outcomes and caveats: The quantity of clinical and demographic metadata differed by source and by participant and was supplied without curation.

Enrolling through a virtual design, the prospective study's participants ranged in age from roughly 18 to 95 years and lived across approximately 25 United States geographic areas. In the prospective study, cohorts were assigned on the basis of participant-reported clinical history obtained from a screening survey and a study questionnaire. Mobile phlebotomists in the prospective study collected whole blood, serum and a nasopharyngeal or oropharyngeal swab from every participant. Additional blood draws and questionnaires over an approximately two-month period could optionally be provided by prospective study participants. Prospective study blood samples were shipped either frozen or at room temperature before DNA extraction. TCRbeta CDR3 regions were amplified from genomic DNA using the immunoSEQ Assay, a bias-controlled multiplex PCR. From the authors' description of their analysis: The number of nucleated cells in each sample was estimated by amplification of reference gene primers within the assay. To quantify the absolute abundance of each unique TCRbeta CDR3 rearrangement, sequence reads were collapsed and filtered. For each sample, productive Simpson clonality was calculated as the square root of Simpson's diversity index across productive rearrangements. What TCRdb holds here is the immuneACCESS table cut down to in-frame rearrangements. Part of the clones is not present; checked against another copy, under half of the missing clones reflect an unresolved V gene, and the others are unexplained. V and J calls and clone size are as listed in that table; D and trimming were resolved from the DNA. Recorded for this sample are roughly 430,000 clones; 88% of them occurred a single time. Roughly 2% of the sample belongs to the ten largest clones.

As to this clone: Its recognized antigen is unknown. Base qualities are not provided; no much larger clone lies one nucleotide away.

V drops 4 bases and J drops 8 bases, leaving 14 bases in between. The CDR3, cysteine through phenylalanine, is 13 amino acids long. Only the CDR3 DNA is retained, 39 bases long and in frame from the first base. The germline V gene encodes CDR1 ENHRY and CDR2 SYGVKD. The rearranged segments are TRBV10-3 and TRBJ1-2; the D gene is perhaps TRBD1, from 6 matching bases. The sequenced material came from PBMCs or T cells enriched from blood (not recorded which). The receptor comes from a woman aged 40-49 years with acute COVID-19. Here the CDR3 is given as CAISGTAGEGYTF. In nucleotides, the sequence is TGTGCCATCAGTGGGACAGCTGGGGAGGGCTACACCTTC.